In this sample, the clone carrying this T cell receptor beta chain turned up once. Germline assignment: CDR1 MGHRA and CDR2 YSYEKL. The CDR3 has 17 residues. V gave up 1 base and J gave up 4 bases, with 17 bases separating them. The sample comes from a study of blood T cell repertoires in COVID-19. The protocol was immunoSEQ multiplex PCR, while the TCRdb copy is restricted to in-frame clones and leaves out a portion. This table has under 95,000 clones, 70% to 85% appearing once. The TCR was taken from a man in his 60s with active or convalescent COVID-19. Sequencing used peripheral blood. J is TRBJ1-5 and V is TRBV4-1, with D perhaps matching TRBD1 (5 bases). CDR3 in amino acids: CASSQVLQGWGNQPQHF. The DNA for the CDR3 is TGCGCCAGCAGCCAAGTTCTCCAGGGTTGGGGTAATCAGCCCCAGCATTTT.